These T cell receptor beta chains were read from a single sample in a study of shared clonotypes between healthy human individuals. Profiling relied on immunoSEQ multiplex PCR, and the TCRdb table lists in-frame clones only, not all of them. The sample shows millions of clones, about 95% of them seen only once. The sequencing input was naive CD4+ T cells sorted from blood. The receptors stem from a man aged 18-30 years in good health. The CDR3 runs from the conserved cysteine through the conserved F or W.

CDR3 protein	J gene	V gene
CASLNRATDTQYF	TRBJ2-3	TRBV6-6
CASSPHKDQPQHF	TRBJ1-5	TRBV18
CASSQPGQGFTGELFF	TRBJ2-2	TRBV5-6
CASRPLAGERYGYTF	TRBJ1-2	TRBV2
CAWTGPSTEQYF	TRBJ2-7	TRBV30
CASSTTGIAATEAFF	TRBJ1-1	TRBV5-5
CASSLDRAKNIQYF	TRBJ2-4	TRBV27
CASSTETMAGTDTQYF	TRBJ2-3	TRBV7-9
CATKPGQGANSPLHF	TRBJ1-6	TRBV15
CASGLVLYNEQFF	TRBJ2-1	TRBV12-5
CASSALFPIGSSYNSPLHF	TRBJ1-6	TRBV6-1
CASSPLAGNQETQYF	TRBJ2-5	TRBV18
CASSPGQGGNYGYTF	TRBJ1-2	TRBV7-2
CASSLPENTEAFF	TRBJ1-1	TRBV5-1
CASSQTGMNTEAFF	TRBJ1-1	TRBV14
CASSGRTSSQETQYF	TRBJ2-5	TRBV7-2